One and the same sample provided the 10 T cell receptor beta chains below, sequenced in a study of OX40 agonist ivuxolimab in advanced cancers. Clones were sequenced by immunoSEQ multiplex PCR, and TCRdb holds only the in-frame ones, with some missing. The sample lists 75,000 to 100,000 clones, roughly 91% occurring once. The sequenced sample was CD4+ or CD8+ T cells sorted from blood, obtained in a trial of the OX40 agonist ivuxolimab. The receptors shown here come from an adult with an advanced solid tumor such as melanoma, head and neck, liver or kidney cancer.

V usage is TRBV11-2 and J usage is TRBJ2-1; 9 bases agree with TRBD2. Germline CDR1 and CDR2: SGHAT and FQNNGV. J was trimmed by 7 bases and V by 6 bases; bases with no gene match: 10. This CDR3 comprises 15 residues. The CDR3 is CASRWLAGRDNEQFF. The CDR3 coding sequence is TGTGCCAGCAGGTGGCTAGCGGGGCGAGATAATGAGCAGTTCTTC. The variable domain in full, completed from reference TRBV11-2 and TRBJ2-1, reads EAGVAQSPRYKIIEKRQSVAFWCNPISGHATLYWYQQILGQGPKLLIQFQNNGVVDDSQLPKDRFSAERLKGVDSTLKIQPAKLEDSAVYLCASRWLAGRDNEQFFGPGTRLTVL.

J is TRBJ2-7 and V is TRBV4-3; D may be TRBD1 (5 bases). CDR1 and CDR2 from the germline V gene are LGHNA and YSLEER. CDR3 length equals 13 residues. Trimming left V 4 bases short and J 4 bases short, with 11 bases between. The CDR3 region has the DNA TGCGCCAGCAGCCGGAACCAGGGTTACGAGCAGTACTTC. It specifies CASSRNQGYEQYF.

DNA for the CDR3: TGTGCCAGCAGCTTGGTCGTTTTAGCGGGATCAGTCACAGATACGCAGTATTTT. The encoded protein is CASSLVVLAGSVTDTQYF. V and J are TRBV5-4 and TRBJ2-3, with 8 positions matching TRBD2. V shed 0 bases and J 2 bases; nucleotides not matched to a gene: 11. This CDR3 spans 18 amino acids. CDR1 SGHNT and CDR2 YYREEE come from the germline V gene (reference sequence).

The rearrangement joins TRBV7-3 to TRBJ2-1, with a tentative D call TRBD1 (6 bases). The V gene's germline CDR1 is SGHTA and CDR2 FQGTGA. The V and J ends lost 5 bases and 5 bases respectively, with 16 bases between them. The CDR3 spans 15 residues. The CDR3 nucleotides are TGTGCCAGCAGCCTCCTTCCGGGACAAGACAATGAGCAGTTCTTC. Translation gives CASSLLPGQDNEQFF.

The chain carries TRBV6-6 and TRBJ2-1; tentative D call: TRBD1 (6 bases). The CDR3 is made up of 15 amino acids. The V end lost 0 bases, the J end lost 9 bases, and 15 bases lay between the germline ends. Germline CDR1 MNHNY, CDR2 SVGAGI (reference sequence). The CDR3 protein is CASSYSTAGVGEQFF. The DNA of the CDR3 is TGTGCCAGCAGTTACTCGACGGCAGGGGTCGGTGAGCAGTTCTTC.

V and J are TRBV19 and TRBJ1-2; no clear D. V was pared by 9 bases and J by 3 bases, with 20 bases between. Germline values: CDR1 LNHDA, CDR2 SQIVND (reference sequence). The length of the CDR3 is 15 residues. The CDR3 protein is CASRRPATYDYGYTF. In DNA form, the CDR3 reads TGTGCCAGCCGGAGGCCAGCCACTTATGACTATGGCTACACCTTC.

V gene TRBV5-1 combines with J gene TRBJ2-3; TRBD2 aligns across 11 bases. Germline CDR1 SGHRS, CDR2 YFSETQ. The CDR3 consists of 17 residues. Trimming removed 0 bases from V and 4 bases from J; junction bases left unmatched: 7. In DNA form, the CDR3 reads TGCGCCAGCAGCTTGGTGCCGGGACTAGCGGTTCCAGATACGCAGTATTTT. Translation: CASSLVPGLAVPDTQYF.

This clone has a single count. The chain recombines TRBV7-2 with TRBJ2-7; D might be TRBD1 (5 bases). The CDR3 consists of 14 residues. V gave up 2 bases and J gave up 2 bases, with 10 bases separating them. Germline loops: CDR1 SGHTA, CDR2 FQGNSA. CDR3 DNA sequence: TGTGCCAGCAGCTTACGTGACAGACCCTACGAGCAGTACTTC. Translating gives CASSLRDRPYEQYF.

CDR3 nucleotide sequence: TGTGCCAGCAAGAGGGTAGGGTCCTACAATGAGCAGTTCTTC. This gives the protein CASKRVGSYNEQFF. The chain uses TRBV9 and TRBJ2-1, with D maybe TRBD2 (5 bases). V gave up 6 bases and J gave up 1 base, with 11 bases separating them. The CDR3 is 14 residues long. Germline V gene lookup returns CDR1 SGDLS and CDR2 YYNGEE.

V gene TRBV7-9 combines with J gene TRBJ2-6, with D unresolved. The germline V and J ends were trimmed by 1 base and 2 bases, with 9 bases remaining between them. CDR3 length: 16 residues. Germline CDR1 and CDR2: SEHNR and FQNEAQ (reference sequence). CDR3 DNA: TGTGCCAGCAGCTTAGTCGCTAGTACTGGGGCCAACGTCCTGACTTTC. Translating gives CASSLVASTGANVLTF.